These 19 T cell receptor beta chains originate from one sample sequenced in a study of CD8 T cells in ankylosing spondylitis. The study's findings and limits: Blood from ankylosing spondylitis patients appeared to carry a characteristic roughly eight-variant TCR beta motif.

TCRdb recomputed calls from the 5' RACE reads with MiXCR, one row per CDR3 protein. Of 700,000 to 1,000,000 distinct CDR3 sequences listed, 10% to 15% are singletons. No antigen has been assigned to these receptors. Material for sequencing was blood, either unsorted or a sorted T cell fraction (not recorded which). These receptors came from a male donor with ankylosing spondylitis.

The chain recombines TRBV10-1 with TRBJ2-1, with no clear D. Trimming stripped 3 bases from V and 0 bases from J, with 6 bases between. CDR3 length: 14 residues. CDR1 is WNHNN, CDR2 SYGVQD, per germline (reference sequence). DNA of the CDR3: TGCGCCAGCAGTGAACATAGCTCCTACAATGAGCAGTTCTTC. Its translation is CASSEHSSYNEQFF.

This clonotype has a handful of counts. The chain uses TRBV7-6 and TRBJ2-1, with TRBD1 matching 10 bases. V shed 4 bases, J shed 6 bases, and the junction held 9 bases outside the gene matches. Germline V gene data show CDR1 as SGHVS and CDR2 as FNYEAQ. The CDR3 runs to 16 residues. In nucleotides, the CDR3 is TGTGCCAGCAGCTCTACCCCGGGACAGGGGTTCAATGAGCAGTTCTTC. Its translation is CASSSTPGQGFNEQFF. Filled out from reference TRBV7-6 and TRBJ2-1, the complete variable domain reads GAGVSQSPRYKVTKRGQDVALRCDPISGHVSLYWYRQALGQGPEFLTYFNYEAQQDKSGLPNDRFSAERPEGSISTLTIQRTEQRDSAMYRCASSSTPGQGFNEQFFGPGTRLTVL.

The chain recombines TRBV6-2 or TRBV6-3 with TRBJ2-4; D is possibly TRBD1 (5 bases). The CDR3 totals 12 residues. Trimming pared 8 bases from V and 6 bases from J, leaving 11 bases between. Germline V CDR1 and CDR2: MNHEY, SVGEGT. The CDR3 protein is CASRLDRNIQYF. DNA of the CDR3: TGTGCCAGCCGCCTCGACAGAAACATTCAGTACTTC.

J is TRBJ2-7 and V is TRBV4-1; D ambiguous. The V gene's germline CDR1 is MGHRA and CDR2 YSYEKL. The CDR3 has 17 amino acids. Deletions cut 6 bases from V and 3 bases from J, with 24 bases between. The CDR3 loop reads CASSQKYGSPTNYEQYF. CDR3 DNA sequence: TGCGCCAGCAGTCAAAAGTATGGATCACCCACAAACTACGAGCAGTACTTC.

This clonotype was detected a few times. The V and J genes are TRBV7-8 and TRBJ2-5; D is perhaps TRBD1 or TRBD2 (5 bases each). Trimming took 1 base from V and 5 from J, leaving 14 bases between them. The CDR3 length is 15 residues. Germline assignment: CDR1 SGHVS and CDR2 FQNEAQ. CDR3 nucleotide sequence: TGTGCCAGCAGCTTAGTCCCTAGGGGAGCGGAGACCCAGTACTTC. This gives the protein CASSLVPRGAETQYF.

This chain links TRBV7-2 with TRBJ1-4, with 7 bases identical to TRBD1. Looked up from germline, CDR1 is SGHTA and CDR2 is FQGNSA. Trimming took 1 base from V and 7 from J; bases not matched to a gene: 9. This CDR3 comprises 16 residues. CDR3 sequence reads: CASSLVPAGGIEKLFF. CDR3 bases: TGTGCCAGCAGCTTAGTCCCGGCAGGGGGTATTGAAAAACTGTTTTTT.

The chain's CDR3 is CASSLRPGTDTQYF. CDR3 in DNA: TGCGCCAGCAGCTTGCGGCCGGGAACAGATACGCAGTATTTT. V usage is TRBV5-1 and J usage is TRBJ2-3; D might be TRBD2 (5 bases). The V end lost 1 base, the J end lost 3 bases, and 9 bases lay between the germline ends. There are 14 residues in the CDR3. Per germline, CDR1 SGHRS and CDR2 YFSETQ. The full variable domain, completed using reference TRBV5-1 and TRBJ2-3, is KAGVTQTPRYLIKTRGQQVTLSCSPISGHRSVSWYQQTPGQGLQFLFEYFSETQRNKGNFPGRFSGRQFSNSRSEMNVSTLELGDSALYLCASSLRPGTDTQYFGPGTRLTVL.

This clonotype has a handful of counts. The chain is built from TRBV12-3 or TRBV12-4 and TRBJ1-1; D gene uncertain. Deletions cut 1 base from V and 0 bases from J, with 12 bases between. The CDR3 has 16 residues. DNA for the CDR3: TGTGCCAGCAGTTTAGTGAAGAACGAAATGAACACTGAAGCTTTCTTT. This sequence encodes CASSLVKNEMNTEAFF.

The chain recombines TRBV4-2 with TRBJ2-1; 7 bases map to TRBD2. Germline loops: CDR1 LGHNA, CDR2 YNFKEQ. V trimming: 0 bases; J trimming: 7 bases; junction bases outside the gene matches: 9. This CDR3 is 16 amino acids long. The CDR3 bases are TGTGCCAGCAGCCAAGATAGGCTAGCGGCTTGGAATGAGCAGTTCTTC. As protein: CASSQDRLAAWNEQFF.

This clonotype was seen more than once but under ten times. This rearrangement joins TRBV2 to TRBJ2-3; 10 bases are a match to TRBD2. This CDR3 contains 15 residues. Germline V gene sequence: CDR1 SNHLY, CDR2 FYNNEI. V lost 7 bases to trimming and J lost 4 bases; unmatched junction nucleotides: 8. The CDR3 spells CASTSLAGEADTQYF. The DNA of the CDR3 is TGTGCCAGCACTTCCCTAGCGGGAGAAGCAGATACGCAGTATTTT.

The chain recombines TRBV6-2 or TRBV6-3 with TRBJ2-7; a possible D gene is TRBD1 (6 bases). V was trimmed by 7 bases and J by 3 bases, leaving 16 bases between them. This CDR3 spans 14 amino acids. Germline V gives CDR1 MNHEY, CDR2 SVGEGT. CDR3 in amino acids: CASIPGVLDYEQYF. CDR3 coding DNA: TGTGCCAGCATCCCAGGGGTCCTCGACTACGAGCAGTACTTC.

The table lists this clonotype with a few counts. V and J are TRBV12-3 or TRBV12-4 and TRBJ2-1, with D hard to call. The CDR3 runs to 11 residues. V lost 1 base and J lost 11, with 6 bases in between. The CDR3 DNA reads TGTGCCAGCAGTTTAGGGACCAAGCAGTTCTTC. Translated: CASSLGTKQFF.

In its sample, this clonotype was seen a few times. This rearrangement joins TRBV20-1 to TRBJ2-4; D remains unclear. The CDR3 runs to 11 residues. Per germline, CDR1 DFQATT and CDR2 SNEGSKA (reference sequence). V was cut by 1 base and J by 14 bases, with 12 bases left in between. The CDR3 region is CSARVYASEYF. CDR3 bases: TGCAGTGCTAGAGTCTACGCCTCGGAGTACTTC.

This clonotype was counted only a few times. The chain carries TRBV10-3 and TRBJ2-7, with D tentatively TRBD1 or TRBD2 (5 bases each). Germline V gives CDR1 ENHRY, CDR2 SYGVKD. CDR3 length equals 13 residues. V lost 10 bases to trimming and J lost 4 bases, with 17 bases between them. The CDR3 is CATGSGTLYEQYF. The CDR3 bases are TGTGCCACCGGGTCGGGGACCCTATACGAGCAGTACTTC.

Many counts were recorded for this clonotype. Written as DNA, the CDR3 is TGCAGCGTTACACCTCCCCTGGGGAACACTGAAGCTTTCTTT. It translates to CSVTPPLGNTEAFF. This sequence joins TRBV29-1 and TRBJ1-1, with D unclear. The germline CDR1 and CDR2 sequences are SQVTM and ANQGSEA. V lost 5 bases and J lost 1, with 14 bases in between. There are 14 residues in the CDR3.

As regards this clonotype: Sequence at one end of the junction differs from germline and may be a read error. The chain employs TRBV7-2 and TRBJ2-3; D unclear. The CDR3 contains 13 residues. Germline-derived CDR1 and CDR2 are SGHTA and FQGNSA. CDR3 amino acids: CASSLERTETQYF. CDR3 sequence (DNA): TGTGCCAGCAGCTTAGAGAGAACAGAAACGCAGTATTTT.

This clonotype was detected only a few times. The J gene is TRBJ2-1, the V gene TRBV19; TRBD2 matches 8 bases. V trimming: 6 bases; J trimming: 7 bases; junction bases outside the gene matches: 8. Germline V gene lookup returns CDR1 LNHDA and CDR2 SQIVND (reference sequence). The CDR3 runs to 14 residues. The CDR3 region has the DNA TGTGCCAGTAGGGATAGCGGGATCAGGAATGAGCAGTTCTTC. It encodes CASRDSGIRNEQFF.

The chain uses TRBV30 and TRBJ2-4, with 9 bases fitting TRBD1. This CDR3 is 14 amino acids long. J lost 3 bases, V lost 8 bases, and 8 bases had no gene match. Per the germline V gene, CDR1 is GTSNPN and CDR2 is SVGIG (reference sequence). CDR3 bases: TGTGCCGTAGAGGGACAGGGAGTCAAAAACATTCAGTACTTC. It yields the protein CAVEGQGVKNIQYF.

This chain connects TRBV4-3 to TRBJ2-1; D remains ambiguous. Trimming took 5 bases from V and 0 from J, leaving 11 bases between them. CDR1 and CDR2 from the germline V gene are LGHNA and YSLEER. This CDR3 comprises 15 residues. As DNA, the CDR3 is TGCGCCAGCAGCGATGGCCGGAGCTCCTACAATGAGCAGTTCTTC. Residues: CASSDGRSSYNEQFF.